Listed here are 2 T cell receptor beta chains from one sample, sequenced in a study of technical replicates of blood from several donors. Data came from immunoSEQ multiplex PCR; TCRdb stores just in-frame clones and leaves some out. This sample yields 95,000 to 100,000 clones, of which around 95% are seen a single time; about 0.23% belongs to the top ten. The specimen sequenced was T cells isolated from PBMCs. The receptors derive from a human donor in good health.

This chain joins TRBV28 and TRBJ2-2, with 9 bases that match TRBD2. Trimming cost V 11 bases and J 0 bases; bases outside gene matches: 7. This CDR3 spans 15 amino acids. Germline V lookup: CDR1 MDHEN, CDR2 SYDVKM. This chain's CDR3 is CAARREGANTGELFF. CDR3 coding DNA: TGTGCCGCGCGGCGGGAGGGCGCGAACACCGGGGAGCTGTTTTTT.

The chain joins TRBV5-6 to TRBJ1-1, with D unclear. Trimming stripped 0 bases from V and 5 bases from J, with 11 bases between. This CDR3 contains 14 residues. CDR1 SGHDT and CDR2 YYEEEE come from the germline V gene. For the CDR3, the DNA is TGTGCCAGCAGCTTGGTTCTGGCCGGGACTGAAGCTTTCTTT. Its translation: CASSLVLAGTEAFF. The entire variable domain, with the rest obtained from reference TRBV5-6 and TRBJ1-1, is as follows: DAGVTQSPTHLIKTRGQQVTLRCSPKSGHDTVSWYQQALGQGPQFIFQYYEEEERQRGNFPDRFSGHQFPNYSSELNVNALLLGDSALYLCASSLVLAGTEAFFGQGTRLTVV.